What follows are 3 T cell receptor beta chains derived from one specimen sequenced in a study of T cell repertoires in aging, cancer and after chemotherapy. TRB rearrangements spanning V, D and J were amplified using mixed TRB-A/B primers. From the multiplex PCR reads, TCRdb called clonotypes with MiXCR, one entry per CDR3 protein. The sample records some 6,700 distinct CDR3 sequences, around 36% being singletons. TCR beta rearrangements were amplified from peripheral blood genomic DNA. The specimen was blood. The receptors derive from a human donor in good health.

This rearrangement joins TRBV11-3 to TRBJ1-4; TRBD1 might be the D (5 bases). The germline V and J ends were trimmed by 3 bases and 7 bases, with 12 bases remaining between them. Germline assignment: CDR1 SGHNT and CDR2 YENEEA. This CDR3 contains 14 residues. The CDR3 sequence: CASSFWGGVEKLFF. In nucleotides, the CDR3 is TGTGCCAGCAGCTTTTGGGGGGGGGTTGAAAAACTGTTTTTT. The full variable domain, completed using reference TRBV11-3 and TRBJ1-4, is EAGVVQSPRYKIIEKKQPVAFWCNPISGHNTLYWYLQNLGQGPELLIRYENEEAVDDSQLPKDRFSAERLKGVDSTLKIQPAELGDSAVYLCASSFWGGVEKLFFGSGTQLSVL.

The gene calls are TRBV5-5 and TRBJ1-2, with D uncertain. With 0 bases removed from V and 4 bases from J, the gap between germline ends came to 13 bases. CDR3 length: 15 amino acids. In germline, CDR1 is SGHKS, CDR2 YYEKEE (reference sequence). The CDR3 coding sequence is TGTGCCAGCAGCTTGGAAATGTCGGGTCTCTATGGCTACACCTTC. Protein: CASSLEMSGLYGYTF. Full variable domain (remainder filled in from reference TRBV5-5 and TRBJ1-2): DAGVTQSPTHLIKTRGQQVTLRCSPISGHKSVSWYQQVLGQGPQFIFQYYEKEERGRGNFPDRFSARQFPNYSSELNVNALLLGDSALYLCASSLEMSGLYGYTFGSGTRLTVV.

V gene TRBV5-1 combines with J gene TRBJ2-5; 7 nucleotides match TRBD2. This CDR3 has 17 residues. Trimming cost V 0 bases and J 2 bases; bases outside gene matches: 10. Germline CDR1 and CDR2: SGHRS and YFSETQ. The DNA of the CDR3 is TGCGCCAGCAGCTTGGGAGGACTGAGCGGGACGCAAGAGACCCAGTACTTC. Translated: CASSLGGLSGTQETQYF.